This entry lists 6 T cell receptor beta chains sequenced from one sample in a study of CD8+ T cells in alopecia areata. As the sequencing template, cDNA was produced by extracting RNA and reverse transcribing it. The data were produced by immunoSEQ multiplex PCR, yet TCRdb's version contains in-frame clones alone and is incomplete. Among approximately 110,000 clones listed, about 60% were seen once. Stated treatment: oral pan-JAK inhibitor, 5-10 mg twice daily. Sequenced here: CD8+ T cells sorted from blood, sampled at week 24, from a patient treated with tofacitinib. The receptors here all came from a human donor with alopecia areata.

The chain combines TRBV7-6 with TRBJ1-1; tentative D call: TRBD1 (5 bases). The length of the CDR3 is 16 residues. The germline gives CDR1 SGHVS, CDR2 FNYEAQ. V shed 3 bases and J shed 7 bases, with 21 bases lying between them. In DNA, the CDR3 is TGTGCCAGCAGCTTCATTACAGGAGAAGAGGCCATTGAAGCTTTCTTT. Translation: CASSFITGEEAIEAFF. Full variable domain (missing parts from reference TRBV7-6 and TRBJ1-1): GAGVSQSPRYKVTKRGQDVALRCDPISGHVSLYWYRQALGQGPEFLTYFNYEAQQDKSGLPNDRFSAERPEGSISTLTIQRTEQRDSAMYRCASSFITGEEAIEAFFGQGTRLTVV.

This clone showed up just a few times. V gene TRBV5-1 combines with J gene TRBJ2-7; 12 bases are shared with TRBD1. CDR3 length equals 16 residues. The J segment lost 6 bases and the V segment lost 4 bases, leaving 11 bases of the junction unmatched. Germline V CDR1 and CDR2: SGHRS, YFSETQ. The CDR3 nucleotides are TGCGCCAGCAGCCCGAAACCGGGACAGGGGGCTGTCGAGCAGTACTTC. This codes for CASSPKPGQGAVEQYF.

The rearrangement uses TRBV27 and TRBJ1-2; no firm D call. Trimming cost V 3 bases and J 6 bases, with 11 bases left between them. CDR3 length equals 13 residues. Germline values: CDR1 MNHEY, CDR2 SMNVEV (reference sequence). CDR3 DNA sequence: TGTGCCAGCAGTTTTGCGGGGTTAGATGGCTACACCTTC. Amino acid sequence: CASSFAGLDGYTF.

V is TRBV4-2 and J is TRBJ2-1; the D is unclear. Trimming took off 4 bases at V and 7 bases at J, with 8 bases between the two ends. Germline V lookup: CDR1 LGHNA, CDR2 YNFKEQ. The CDR3 is 12 amino acids. CDR3 coding DNA: TGTGCCAGCAGCCCCGACGGAAATGAGCAGTTCTTC. Translated: CASSPDGNEQFF.

The chain employs TRBV27 and TRBJ1-5, with 9 bases identical to TRBD1. Germline V lookup: CDR1 MNHEY, CDR2 SMNVEV (reference sequence). V was pared by 5 bases and J by 5 bases, with 10 bases of the junction left unmatched. The CDR3 is 16 amino acids. The CDR3: CASSPGTGQPHQPQHF. In DNA, the CDR3 is TGTGCCAGCAGTCCCGGGACAGGGCAGCCCCATCAGCCCCAGCATTTT.

This clone has only a few counts. V gene TRBV29-1 combines with J gene TRBJ2-7; maybe TRBD1 (5 bases). From germline, CDR1 is SQVTM and CDR2 ANQGSEA. Trimming cost V 2 bases and J 5 bases, with 10 bases left between them. This CDR3 has 12 residues. CDR3 sequence: CSVERGLNEQYF. DNA for the CDR3: TGCAGCGTTGAAAGGGGCCTAAACGAGCAGTACTTC.